This T cell receptor beta chain was sequenced for a study of Ad26.COV2.S vaccination and SARS-CoV-2 variants. Specified treatment: 19 received Ad26.COV2.S at low or high dose, single or two shots; 5 received placebo; per-sample allocation not given. Repertoires come from day 63 after the first vaccine or placebo injection. Repertoires were generated with immunoSEQ multiplex PCR, while TCRdb's copy carries only in-frame clones and drops some. The sample has about 680,000 clones, about 90% seen once. The sequencing used peripheral blood, collected in a trial of Ad26.COV2.S vaccine versus placebo. The sequence came from a person between 18 and 60 years old who received the Ad26.COV2.S COVID-19 vaccine or a placebo.

In nucleotides, the CDR3 is TGCGCCAGCAGCTCCGGACTGATCACAGATACGCAGTATTTT. Its protein product is CASSSGLITDTQYF. This sequence joins TRBV5-1 and TRBJ2-3, with a weak D call TRBD2 (5 bases). Germline V gene data show CDR1 as SGHRS and CDR2 as YFSETQ. Trimming shortened V by 3 bases and J by 2 bases, and 10 bases separated the two germline ends. CDR3 length equals 14 residues.